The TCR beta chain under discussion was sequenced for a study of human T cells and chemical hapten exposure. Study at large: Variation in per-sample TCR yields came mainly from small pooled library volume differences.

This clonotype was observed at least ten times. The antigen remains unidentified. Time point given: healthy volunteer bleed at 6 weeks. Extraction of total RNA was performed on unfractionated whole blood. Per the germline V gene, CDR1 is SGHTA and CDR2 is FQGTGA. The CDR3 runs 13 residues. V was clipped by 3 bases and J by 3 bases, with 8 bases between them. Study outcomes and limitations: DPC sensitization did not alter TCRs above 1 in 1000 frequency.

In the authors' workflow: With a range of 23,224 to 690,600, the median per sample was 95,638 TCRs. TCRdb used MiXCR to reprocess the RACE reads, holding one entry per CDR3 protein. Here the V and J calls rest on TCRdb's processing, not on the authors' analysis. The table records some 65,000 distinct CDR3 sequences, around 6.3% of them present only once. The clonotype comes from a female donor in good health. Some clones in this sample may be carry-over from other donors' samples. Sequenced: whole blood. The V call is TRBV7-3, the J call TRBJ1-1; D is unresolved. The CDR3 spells CASSFGKDTEAFF. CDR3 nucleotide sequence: TGTGCCAGCAGCTTCGGGAAGGACACTGAAGCTTTCTTT.